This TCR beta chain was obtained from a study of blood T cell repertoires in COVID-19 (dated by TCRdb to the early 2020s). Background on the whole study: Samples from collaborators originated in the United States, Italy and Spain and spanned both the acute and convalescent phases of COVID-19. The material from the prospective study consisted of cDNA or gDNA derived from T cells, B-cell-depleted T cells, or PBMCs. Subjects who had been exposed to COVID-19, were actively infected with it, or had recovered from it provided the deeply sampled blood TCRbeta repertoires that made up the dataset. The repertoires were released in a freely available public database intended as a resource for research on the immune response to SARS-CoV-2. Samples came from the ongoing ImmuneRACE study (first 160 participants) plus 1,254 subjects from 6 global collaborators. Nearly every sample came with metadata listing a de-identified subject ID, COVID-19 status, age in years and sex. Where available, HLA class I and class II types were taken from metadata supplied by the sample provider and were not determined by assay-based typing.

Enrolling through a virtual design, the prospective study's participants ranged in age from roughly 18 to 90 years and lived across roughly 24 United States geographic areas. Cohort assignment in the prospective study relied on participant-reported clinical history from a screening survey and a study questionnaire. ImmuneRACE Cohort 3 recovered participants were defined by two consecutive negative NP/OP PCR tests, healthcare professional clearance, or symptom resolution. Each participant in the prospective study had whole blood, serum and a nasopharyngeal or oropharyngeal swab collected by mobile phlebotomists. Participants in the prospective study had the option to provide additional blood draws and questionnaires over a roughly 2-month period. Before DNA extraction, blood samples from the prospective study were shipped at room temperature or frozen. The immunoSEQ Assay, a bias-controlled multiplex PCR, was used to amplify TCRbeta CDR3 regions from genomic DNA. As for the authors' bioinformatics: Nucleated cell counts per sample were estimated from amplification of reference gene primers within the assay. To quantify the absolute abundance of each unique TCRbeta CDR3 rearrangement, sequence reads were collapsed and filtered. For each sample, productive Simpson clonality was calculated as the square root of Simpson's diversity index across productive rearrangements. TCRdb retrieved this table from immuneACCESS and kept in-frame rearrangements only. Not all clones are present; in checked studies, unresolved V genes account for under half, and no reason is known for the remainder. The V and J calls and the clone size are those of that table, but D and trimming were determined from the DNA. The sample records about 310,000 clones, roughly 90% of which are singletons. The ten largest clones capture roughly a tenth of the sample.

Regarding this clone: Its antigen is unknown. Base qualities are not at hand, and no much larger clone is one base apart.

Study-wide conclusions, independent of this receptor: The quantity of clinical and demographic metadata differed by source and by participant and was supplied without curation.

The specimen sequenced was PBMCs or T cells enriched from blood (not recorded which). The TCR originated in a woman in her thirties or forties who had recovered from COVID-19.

The nucleotide sequence is TGTGCCAGCACAGACAGGGCCCACGAGCAGTACTTC. Its coded protein is CASTDRAHEQYF. The chain employs TRBV27 and TRBJ2-7; 7 nucleotides in the junction match TRBD1. Reading from cysteine to phenylalanine, the CDR3 counts 12 amino acids. Here the CDR3 DNA is all that survives: 36 bases in frame from base 1. Germline trimming amounts to 7 bases on V and 5 bases on J, with 5 as the count of junction bases outside the gene matches. The germline V gene (reference sequence) provides CDR1 MNHEY and CDR2 SMNVEV.